Here is one T cell receptor (beta chain) with its context. The antigen it recognizes is unknown. No much larger clone is present one base from it, and per-base qualities are unavailable. Separate from the roughly 700-subject first cohort, the validation cohort of 90 to 150 subjects was the group to which the donors belonged. Library creation used the immunoSEQ multiplex PCR assay. The published analysis was carried out like this. A statistical classification framework was built to diagnose cytomegalovirus status from the catalog of TCR beta chain sequences. Sourced from immuneACCESS, this table was stored by TCRdb with only in-frame sequences that have V and J called. A share of the clones is absent; for the studies checked, an unresolved V gene accounts for under half, and the remainder has no known explanation. V, J and clone size are taken as reported in that table, and D and trimming were inferred from the DNA itself. The sample data list over 120,000 clones, and about 94% of these were observed just once. The ten top clones hold 1.5% to 2% of the sample.

This sample is drawn from a study of cytomegalovirus exposure and HLA in healthy donors (dated by TCRdb to 2016 to 2017). With respect to the entire study: The 666 repertoires of the first cohort and the 110 or so validation repertoires were produced on the same platform, according to a later analysis. Along with the roughly 670-subject first cohort, a separate validation cohort of over 90 different subjects was used. The study was designed to test whether signatures of past pathogen exposure could be identified by cataloging public T cell receptors. To predict cytomegalovirus infection status, the study brought together high-throughput TCR immunosequencing, statistical association of individual TCRs with disease status, and machine learning.

Findings and caveats that apply to the study as a whole: In vitro tests confirmed that a few of the cytomegalovirus-associated TCR beta chains recognize cytomegalovirus antigens. In both the original and validation cohorts, the classifier was reported to diagnose cytomegalovirus status with high specificity and sensitivity. In a later analysis, TCRs clustered in the first cohort were found to also tend to co-occur in the roughly 120 validation repertoires, with approximately 95% of cluster scores above 0. Across donors, most TCR sequences were observed very rarely, whereas some public TCRs were present in many individuals. A later analysis lacked HLA typing for the validation cohort, so it scored co-occurrence in that cohort across all 110 or so repertoires. The authors suggested that the approach could potentially be generalized to other disease states and immunological phenotypes. A total of 150 or so TCR beta chains were listed by the study as associated with cytomegalovirus.

Inclusive of the bounding cysteine and phenylalanine, the CDR3 is 14 residues long. The read is trimmed to its CDR3 DNA, 42 bases read in frame from base 1. CDR1 SGHTA and CDR2 FQGNSA are derived from the germline V gene. V lost 1 base and J lost 8 bases, and the count of bases not matched to a germline gene is 5. The receptor's source is a man younger than 35 in good health and CMV-seropositive. The V and J segments used are TRBV7-2 and TRBJ1-5, with 7 bases in between that match TRBD1. Sample: PBMCs. Here is the DNA: TGTGCCAGCAGCTTAGTAGGGGGCTTAGAGCCCCAGCATTTT. The resulting protein is CASSLVGGLEPQHF.